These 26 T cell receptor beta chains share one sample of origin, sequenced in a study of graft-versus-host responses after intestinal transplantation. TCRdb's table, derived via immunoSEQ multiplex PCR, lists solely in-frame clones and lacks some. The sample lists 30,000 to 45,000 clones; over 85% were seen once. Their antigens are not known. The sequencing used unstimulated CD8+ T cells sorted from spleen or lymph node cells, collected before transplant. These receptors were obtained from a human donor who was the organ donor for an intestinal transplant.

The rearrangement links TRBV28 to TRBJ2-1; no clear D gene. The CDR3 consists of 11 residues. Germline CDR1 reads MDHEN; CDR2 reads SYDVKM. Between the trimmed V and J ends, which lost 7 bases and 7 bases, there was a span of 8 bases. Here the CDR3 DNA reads TGTGCCAGCACCTCATTTAATGAGCAGTTCTTC. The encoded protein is CASTSFNEQFF.

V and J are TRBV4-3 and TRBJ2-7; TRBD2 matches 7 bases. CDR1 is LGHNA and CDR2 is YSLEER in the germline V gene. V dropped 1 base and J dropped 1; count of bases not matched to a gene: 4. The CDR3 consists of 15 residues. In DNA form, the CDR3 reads TGCGCCAGCAGCCAAGTGCTAGCGGATTCCTACGAGCAGTACTTC. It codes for CASSQVLADSYEQYF.

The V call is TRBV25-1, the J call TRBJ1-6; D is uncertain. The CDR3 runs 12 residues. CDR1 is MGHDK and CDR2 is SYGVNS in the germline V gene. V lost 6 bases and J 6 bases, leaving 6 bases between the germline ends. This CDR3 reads CASRLGNSPLHF. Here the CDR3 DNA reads TGTGCCAGCAGACTGGGTAATTCACCCCTCCACTTT. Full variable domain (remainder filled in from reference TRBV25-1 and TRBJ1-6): EADIYQTPRYLVIGTGKKITLECSQTMGHDKMYWYQQDPGMELHLIHYSYGVNSTEKGDLSSESTVSRIRTEHFPLTLESARPSHTSQYLCASRLGNSPLHFGNGTRLTVT.

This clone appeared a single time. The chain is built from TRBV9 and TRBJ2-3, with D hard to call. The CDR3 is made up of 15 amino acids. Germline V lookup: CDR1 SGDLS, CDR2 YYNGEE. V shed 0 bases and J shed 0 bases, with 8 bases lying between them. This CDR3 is CASSVGGHSTDTQYF. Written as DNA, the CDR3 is TGTGCCAGCAGCGTAGGAGGTCATAGCACAGATACGCAGTATTTT.

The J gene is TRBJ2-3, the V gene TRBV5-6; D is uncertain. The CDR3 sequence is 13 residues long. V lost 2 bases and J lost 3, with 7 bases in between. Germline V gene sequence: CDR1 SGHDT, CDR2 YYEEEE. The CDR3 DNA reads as TGTGCCAGCAGCTTTCTTGTTACAGATACGCAGTATTTT. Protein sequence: CASSFLVTDTQYF.

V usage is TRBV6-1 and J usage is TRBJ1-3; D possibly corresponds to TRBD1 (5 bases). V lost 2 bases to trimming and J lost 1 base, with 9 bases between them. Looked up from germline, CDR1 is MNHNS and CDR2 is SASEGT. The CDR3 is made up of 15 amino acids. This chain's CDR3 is CASSESAGSGNTIYF. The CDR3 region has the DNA TGTGCCAGCAGTGAATCGGCAGGGTCTGGAAACACCATATATTTT.

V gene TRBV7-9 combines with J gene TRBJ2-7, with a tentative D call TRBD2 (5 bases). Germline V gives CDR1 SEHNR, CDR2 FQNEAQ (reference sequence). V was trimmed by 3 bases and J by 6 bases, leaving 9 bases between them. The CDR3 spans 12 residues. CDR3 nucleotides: TGTGCCAGCAGCTTCGGGGTTCGCGAGCAGTACTTC. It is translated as CASSFGVREQYF. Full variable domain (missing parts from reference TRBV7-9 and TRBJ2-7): DTGVSQNPRHKITKRGQNVTFRCDPISEHNRLYWYRQTLGQGPEFLTYFQNEAQLEKSRLLSDRFSAERPKGSFSTLEIQRTEQGDSAMYLCASSFGVREQYFGPGTRLTVT.

As DNA, the CDR3 is TGTGCCAGCAGCCAAGATAAGAGCGGCCTCCCCTACAATGAGCAGTTCTTC. It codes for CASSQDKSGLPYNEQFF. The rearrangement uses TRBV4-2 and TRBJ2-1; tentatively, D is TRBD2 (5 bases). The V end was cut by 0 bases, the J end by 2 bases, with 14 bases between. CDR1 LGHNA and CDR2 YNFKEQ come from the germline V gene. The CDR3 runs to 17 residues.

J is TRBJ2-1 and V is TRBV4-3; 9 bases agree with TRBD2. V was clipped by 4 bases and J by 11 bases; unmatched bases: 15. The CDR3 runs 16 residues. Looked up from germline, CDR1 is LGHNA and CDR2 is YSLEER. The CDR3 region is CASSRSSPGLANKQFF. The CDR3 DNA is TGCGCCAGCAGCCGAAGTAGCCCGGGACTAGCTAATAAGCAGTTCTTC.

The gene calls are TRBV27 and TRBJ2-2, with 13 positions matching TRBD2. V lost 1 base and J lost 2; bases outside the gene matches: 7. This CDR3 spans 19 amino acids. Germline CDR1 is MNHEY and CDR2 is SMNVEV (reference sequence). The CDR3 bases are TGTGCCAGCAGTTTATATTTCGGACTAGCGGGAGTTAACACCGGGGAGCTGTTTTTT. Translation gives CASSLYFGLAGVNTGELFF.

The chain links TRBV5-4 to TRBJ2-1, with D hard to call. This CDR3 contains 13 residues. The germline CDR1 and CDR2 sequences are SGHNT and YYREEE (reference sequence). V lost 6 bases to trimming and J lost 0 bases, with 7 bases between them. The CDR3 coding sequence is TGTGCCAGCATCGGAAGCTCCTACAATGAGCAGTTCTTC. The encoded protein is CASIGSSYNEQFF.

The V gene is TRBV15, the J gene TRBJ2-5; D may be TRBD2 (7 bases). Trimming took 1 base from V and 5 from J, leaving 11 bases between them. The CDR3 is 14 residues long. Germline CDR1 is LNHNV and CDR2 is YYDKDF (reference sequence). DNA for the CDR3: TGTGCCACCAGCAGAGTTGGGGGGGCGGAGACCCAGTACTTC. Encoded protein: CATSRVGGAETQYF.

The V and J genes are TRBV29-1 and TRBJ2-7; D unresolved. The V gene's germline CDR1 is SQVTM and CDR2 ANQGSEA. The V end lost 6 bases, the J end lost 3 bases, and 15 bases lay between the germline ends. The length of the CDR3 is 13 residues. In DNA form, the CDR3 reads TGCAGCGTCTTAAGTGGGTCGGGCTACGAGCAGTACTTC. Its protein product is CSVLSGSGYEQYF.

Here the CDR3 DNA reads TGTGCCAGCAGTTTGGTACGGACAGTTAATTCACCCCTCCACTTT. Amino acids: CASSLVRTVNSPLHF. The rearrangement joins TRBV28 to TRBJ1-6, with D tentatively TRBD1 (6 bases). CDR1 and CDR2 (germline): MDHEN, SYDVKM. V was pared by 3 bases and J by 6 bases, with 12 bases between. The CDR3 length is 15 residues.

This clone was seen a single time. The CDR3 here is CASSLGLATKGEQYF. In DNA, the CDR3 is TGTGCCAGCAGCTTAGGACTAGCGACTAAGGGCGAGCAGTACTTC. V usage is TRBV11-2 and J usage is TRBJ2-7; 8 nucleotides match TRBD2. The V segment lost 1 base and the J segment 6 bases; nucleotides outside the gene matches: 8. Per germline, CDR1 SGHAT and CDR2 FQNNGV. The CDR3 spans 15 residues.

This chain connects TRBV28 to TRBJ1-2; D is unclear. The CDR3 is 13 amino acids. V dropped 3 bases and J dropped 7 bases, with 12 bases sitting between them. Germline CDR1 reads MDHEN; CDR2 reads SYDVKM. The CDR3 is CASSFGRHGGYTF. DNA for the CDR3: TGTGCCAGCAGTTTTGGCCGGCATGGTGGCTACACCTTC.

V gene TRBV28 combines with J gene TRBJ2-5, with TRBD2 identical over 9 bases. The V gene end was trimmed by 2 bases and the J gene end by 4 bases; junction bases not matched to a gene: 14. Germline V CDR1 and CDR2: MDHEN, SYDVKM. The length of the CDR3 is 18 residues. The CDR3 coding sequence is TGTGCCAGCAGTTTAAGGGCAGGGGATAGCGGGAGCCGAGAGACCCAGTACTTC. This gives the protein CASSLRAGDSGSRETQYF.

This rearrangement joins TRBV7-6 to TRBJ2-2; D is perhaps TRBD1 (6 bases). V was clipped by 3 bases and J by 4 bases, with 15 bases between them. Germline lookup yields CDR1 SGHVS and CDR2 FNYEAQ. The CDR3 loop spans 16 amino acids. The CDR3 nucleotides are TGTGCCAGCAGCTTGACACTCCTCAGGGGCACCGGGGAGCTGTTTTTT. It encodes CASSLTLLRGTGELFF.

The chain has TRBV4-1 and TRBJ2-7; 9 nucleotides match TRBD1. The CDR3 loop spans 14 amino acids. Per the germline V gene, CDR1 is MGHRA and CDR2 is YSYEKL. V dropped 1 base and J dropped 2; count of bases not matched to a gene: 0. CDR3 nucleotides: TGCGCCAGCAGCCAAGGACAGGGGGCCTACGAGCAGTACTTC. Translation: CASSQGQGAYEQYF.

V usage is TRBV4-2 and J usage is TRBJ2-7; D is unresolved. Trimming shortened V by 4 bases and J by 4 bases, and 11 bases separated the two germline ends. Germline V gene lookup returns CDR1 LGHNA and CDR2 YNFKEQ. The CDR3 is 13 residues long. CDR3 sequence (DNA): TGTGCCAGCAGCCCCCCGTGGAGTTACGAGCAGTACTTC. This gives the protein CASSPPWSYEQYF.

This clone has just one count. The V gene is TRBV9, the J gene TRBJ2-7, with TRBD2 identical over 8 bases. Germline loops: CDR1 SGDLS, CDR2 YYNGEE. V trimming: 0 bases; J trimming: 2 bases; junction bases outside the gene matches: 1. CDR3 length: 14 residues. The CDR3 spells CASSVGLATYEQYF. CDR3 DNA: TGTGCCAGCAGCGTAGGACTAGCGACCTACGAGCAGTACTTC.

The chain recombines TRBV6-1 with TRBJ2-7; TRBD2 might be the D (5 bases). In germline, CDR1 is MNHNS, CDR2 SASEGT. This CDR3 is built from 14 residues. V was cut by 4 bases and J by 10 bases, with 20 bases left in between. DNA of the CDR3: TGTGCCAGCAGTGTCAGCGGCGATGAGAACTTACAGTACTTC. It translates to CASSVSGDENLQYF.

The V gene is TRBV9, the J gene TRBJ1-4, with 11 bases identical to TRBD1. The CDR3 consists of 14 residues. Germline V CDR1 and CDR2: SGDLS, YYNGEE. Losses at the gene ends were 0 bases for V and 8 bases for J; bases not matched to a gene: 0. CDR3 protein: CASSVGTGGEKLFF. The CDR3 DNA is TGTGCCAGCAGCGTAGGGACAGGGGGCGAAAAACTGTTTTTT.

CDR3 DNA: TGCGCCAGCAGCCCCCTGACTAGCGGATACACCGGGGAGCTGTTTTTT. Protein product: CASSPLTSGYTGELFF. This rearrangement joins TRBV4-1 to TRBJ2-2; TRBD2 agrees at 9 bases. The V segment lost 4 bases and the J segment 3 bases; nucleotides outside the gene matches: 6. This CDR3 is built from 16 residues. Germline lookup yields CDR1 MGHRA and CDR2 YSYEKL.

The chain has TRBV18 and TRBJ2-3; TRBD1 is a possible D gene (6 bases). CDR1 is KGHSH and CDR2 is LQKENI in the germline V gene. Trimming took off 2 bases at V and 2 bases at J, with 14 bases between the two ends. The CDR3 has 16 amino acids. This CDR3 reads CASSPTGRTDTDTQYF. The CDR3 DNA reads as TGTGCCAGCTCACCAACGGGGCGGACAGACACAGATACGCAGTATTTT. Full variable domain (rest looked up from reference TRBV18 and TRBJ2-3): NAGVMQNPRHLVRRRGQEARLRCSPMKGHSHVYWYRQLPEEGLKFMVYLQKENIIDESGMPKERFSAEFPKEGPSILRIQQVVRGDSAAYFCASSPTGRTDTDTQYFGPGTRLTVL.

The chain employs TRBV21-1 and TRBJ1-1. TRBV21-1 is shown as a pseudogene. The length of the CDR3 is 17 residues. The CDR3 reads CASSQPIANTIRTEAFF. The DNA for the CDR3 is TGTGCCAGCAGCCAGCCGATAGCTAACACAATTCGCACTGAAGCTTTCTTT.